What follows describes a single T cell receptor (beta chain). The antigen is not known. CDR3 length: 16 residues. Trimming pared 0 bases from V and 4 bases from J, leaving 13 bases between. This sample stems from a study of cytomegalovirus exposure and HLA in healthy donors. General study results and limits: Later analysis associated a missense DCLRE1C variant with TCR beta V- and J-gene trimming. A later analysis reported that several of the most significant clusters appeared to be linked to common viral pathogens, among them Epstein-Barr virus.

With 60 Vbeta and 13 Jbeta primers, the PCR was carried out. Measured with immunoSEQ multiplex PCR; TCRdb has only the in-frame clones, and not every one. The sample lists roughly 170,000 clones; roughly 75% were seen once. The sample was PBMCs. This TCR was recovered from a female donor in good health and CMV-seronegative. The V call is TRBV23-1, the J call TRBJ1-5; no definite D call. TRBV23-1 is marked as an open reading frame, function uncertain. In nucleotides, the CDR3 is TGCGCCAGCAGTCAATCGCTAGTAGTCGGGAATCAGCCCCAGCATTTT. Its protein product is CASSQSLVVGNQPQHF.